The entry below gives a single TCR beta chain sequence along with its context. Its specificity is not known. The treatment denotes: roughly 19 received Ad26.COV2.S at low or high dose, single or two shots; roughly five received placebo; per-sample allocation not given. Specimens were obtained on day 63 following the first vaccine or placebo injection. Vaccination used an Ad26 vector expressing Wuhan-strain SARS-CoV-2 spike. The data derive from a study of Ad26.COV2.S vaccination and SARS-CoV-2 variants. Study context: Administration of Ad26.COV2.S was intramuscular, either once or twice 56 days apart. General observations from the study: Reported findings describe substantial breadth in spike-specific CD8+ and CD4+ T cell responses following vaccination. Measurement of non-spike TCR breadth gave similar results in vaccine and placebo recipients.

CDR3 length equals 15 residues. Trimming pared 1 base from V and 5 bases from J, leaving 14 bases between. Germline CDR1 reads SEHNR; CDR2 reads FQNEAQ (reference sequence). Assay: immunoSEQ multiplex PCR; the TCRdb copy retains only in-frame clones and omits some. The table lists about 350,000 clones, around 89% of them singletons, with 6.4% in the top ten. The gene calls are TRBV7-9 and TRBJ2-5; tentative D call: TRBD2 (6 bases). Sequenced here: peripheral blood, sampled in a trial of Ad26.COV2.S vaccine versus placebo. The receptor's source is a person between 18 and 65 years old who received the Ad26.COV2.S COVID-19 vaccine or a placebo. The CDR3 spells CASSLERVSEETQYF. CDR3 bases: TGTGCCAGCAGCTTAGAGCGGGTTTCGGAGGAGACCCAGTACTTC. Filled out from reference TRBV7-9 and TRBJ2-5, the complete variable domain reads DTGVSQNPRHKITKRGQNVTFRCDPISEHNRLYWYRQTLGQGPEFLTYFQNEAQLEKSRLLSDRFSAERPKGSFSTLEIQRTEQGDSAMYLCASSLERVSEETQYFGPGTRLLVL.